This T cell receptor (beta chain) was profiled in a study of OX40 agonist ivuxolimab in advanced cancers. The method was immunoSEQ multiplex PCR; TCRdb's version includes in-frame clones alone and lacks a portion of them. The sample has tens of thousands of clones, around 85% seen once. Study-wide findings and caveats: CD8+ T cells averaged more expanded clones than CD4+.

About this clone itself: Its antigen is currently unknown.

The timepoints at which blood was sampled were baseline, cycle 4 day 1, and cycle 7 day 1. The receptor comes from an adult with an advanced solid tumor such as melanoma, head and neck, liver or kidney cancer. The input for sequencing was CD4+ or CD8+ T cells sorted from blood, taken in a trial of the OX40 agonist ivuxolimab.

The DNA for the CDR3 is TGTGCCAGCAACTTTGAGCGGGAGGGAGGGGACCAAGAGACCCAGTACTTC. Protein sequence: CASNFEREGGDQETQYF. The J gene is TRBJ2-5, the V gene TRBV7-8; 10 nucleotides align to TRBD2. Germline values: CDR1 SGHVS, CDR2 FQNEAQ. There are 17 residues in the CDR3. V dropped 7 bases and J dropped 0; count of bases not matched to a gene: 11.